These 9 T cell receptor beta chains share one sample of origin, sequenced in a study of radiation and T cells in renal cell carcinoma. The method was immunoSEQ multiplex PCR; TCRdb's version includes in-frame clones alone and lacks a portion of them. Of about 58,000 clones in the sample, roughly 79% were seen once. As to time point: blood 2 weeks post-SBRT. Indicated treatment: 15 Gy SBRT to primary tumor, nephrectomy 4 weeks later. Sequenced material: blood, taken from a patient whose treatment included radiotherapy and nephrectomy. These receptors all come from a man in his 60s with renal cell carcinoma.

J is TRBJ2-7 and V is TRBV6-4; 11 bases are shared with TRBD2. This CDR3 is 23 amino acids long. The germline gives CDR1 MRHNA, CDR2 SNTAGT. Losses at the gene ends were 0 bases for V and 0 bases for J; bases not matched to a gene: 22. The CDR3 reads CASSDSKDSILAGGVGSSYEQYV. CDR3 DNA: TGTGCCAGCAGTGACTCGAAGGACTCTATTTTAGCGGGAGGGGTGGGCAGCTCCTACGAGCAGTACGTC.

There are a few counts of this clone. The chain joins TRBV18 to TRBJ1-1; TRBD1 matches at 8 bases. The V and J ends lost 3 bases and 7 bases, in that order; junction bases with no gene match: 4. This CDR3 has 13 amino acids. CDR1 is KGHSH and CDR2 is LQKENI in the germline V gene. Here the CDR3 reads CASSPDRVDEAFF. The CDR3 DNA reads TGTGCCAGCTCACCGGACAGGGTGGATGAAGCTTTCTTT.

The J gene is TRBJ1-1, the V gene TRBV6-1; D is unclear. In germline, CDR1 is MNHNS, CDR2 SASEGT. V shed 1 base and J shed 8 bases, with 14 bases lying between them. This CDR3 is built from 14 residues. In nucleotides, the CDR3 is TGTGCCAGCAGTGAAGTACGAACAACGGCGGAAGCTTTCTTT. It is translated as CASSEVRTTAEAFF.

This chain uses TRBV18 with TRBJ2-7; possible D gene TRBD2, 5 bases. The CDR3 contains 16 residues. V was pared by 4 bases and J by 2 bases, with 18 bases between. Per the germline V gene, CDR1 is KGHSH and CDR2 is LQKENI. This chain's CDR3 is CASSLHSAAQTYEQYV. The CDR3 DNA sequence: TGTGCCAGCTCACTGCATTCAGCGGCGCAAACCTACGAGCAGTACGTC.

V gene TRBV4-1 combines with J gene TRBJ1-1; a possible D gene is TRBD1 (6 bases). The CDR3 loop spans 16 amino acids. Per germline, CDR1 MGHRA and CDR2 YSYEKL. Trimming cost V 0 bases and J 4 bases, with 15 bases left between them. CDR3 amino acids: CASSQDPRGGTTEAFF. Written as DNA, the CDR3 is TGCGCCAGCAGCCAAGATCCCCGGGGGGGCACCACTGAAGCTTTCTTT.

The CDR3: CASSEYTSRAPLHF. The CDR3 coding sequence is TGTGCCAGCAGTGAATATACTAGCCGGGCACCCCTCCACTTT. The V gene is TRBV2, the J gene TRBJ1-6; D remains ambiguous. Germline-derived CDR1 and CDR2 are SNHLY and FYNNEI. Trimming pared 2 bases from V and 11 bases from J, leaving 13 bases between. The CDR3 length is 14 residues.

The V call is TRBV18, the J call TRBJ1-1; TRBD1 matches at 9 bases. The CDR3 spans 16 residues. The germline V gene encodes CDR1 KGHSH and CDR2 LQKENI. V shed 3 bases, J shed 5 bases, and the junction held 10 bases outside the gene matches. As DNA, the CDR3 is TGTGCCAGCTCACCGGGGAGACAGGGGGTGAGGACTGAAGCTTTCTTT. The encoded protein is CASSPGRQGVRTEAFF.

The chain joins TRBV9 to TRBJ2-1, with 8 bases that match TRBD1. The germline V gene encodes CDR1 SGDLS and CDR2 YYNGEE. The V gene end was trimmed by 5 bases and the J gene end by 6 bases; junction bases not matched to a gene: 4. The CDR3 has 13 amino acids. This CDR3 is CASRPTGGNEQFF. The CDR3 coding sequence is TGTGCCAGCAGGCCTACAGGGGGCAATGAGCAGTTCTTC.

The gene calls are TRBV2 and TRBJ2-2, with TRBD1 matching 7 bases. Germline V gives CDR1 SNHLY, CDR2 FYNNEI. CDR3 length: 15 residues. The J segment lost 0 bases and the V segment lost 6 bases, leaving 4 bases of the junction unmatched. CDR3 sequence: CASSSGTANTGELFF. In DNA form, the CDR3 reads TGTGCCAGCAGCTCCGGGACAGCGAACACCGGGGAGCTGTTTTTT.